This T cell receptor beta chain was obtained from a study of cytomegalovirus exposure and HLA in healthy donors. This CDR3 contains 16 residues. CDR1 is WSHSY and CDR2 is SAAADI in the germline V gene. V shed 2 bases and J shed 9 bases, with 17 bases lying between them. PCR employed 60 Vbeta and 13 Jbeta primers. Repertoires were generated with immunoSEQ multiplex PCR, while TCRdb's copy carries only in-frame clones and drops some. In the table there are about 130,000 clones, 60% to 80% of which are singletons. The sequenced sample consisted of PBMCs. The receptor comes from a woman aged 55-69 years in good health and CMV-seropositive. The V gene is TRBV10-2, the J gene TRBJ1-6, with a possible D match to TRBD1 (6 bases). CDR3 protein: CASSETGQPSSSPLHF. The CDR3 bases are TGCGCCAGCAGTGAGACGGGACAACCCTCGAGTTCACCCCTCCACTTT.